The clone carrying this T cell receptor (beta chain) came up once. CDR1 and CDR2 from the germline V gene are SGHNT and YYREEE (reference sequence). The CDR3 sequence is 11 residues long. Trimming cost V 4 bases and J 11 bases; bases outside gene matches: 2. This entry belongs to a study of glioma-infiltrating T cells after dendritic cell vaccination. TCRdb's copy holds only in-frame clones and misses some; the assay was immunoSEQ multiplex PCR. There are around 78,000 clones in the sample; 85% occur only once, and roughly 8.4% lies in the top ten. Time point indicated: after dendritic cell vaccination, including at tumor progression/relapse. No glioblastoma patient carried an isocitrate dehydrogenase mutation.

The chain is built from TRBV5-4 and TRBJ2-3, with TRBD2 matching 9 bases. Sequenced material: blood, taken after dendritic cell vaccination. This TCR came from a human donor with glioblastoma. CDR3 nucleotide sequence: TGTGCCAGCAGCGAAGCGGGAGGGCAGTATTTT. Its protein is CASSEAGGQYF.